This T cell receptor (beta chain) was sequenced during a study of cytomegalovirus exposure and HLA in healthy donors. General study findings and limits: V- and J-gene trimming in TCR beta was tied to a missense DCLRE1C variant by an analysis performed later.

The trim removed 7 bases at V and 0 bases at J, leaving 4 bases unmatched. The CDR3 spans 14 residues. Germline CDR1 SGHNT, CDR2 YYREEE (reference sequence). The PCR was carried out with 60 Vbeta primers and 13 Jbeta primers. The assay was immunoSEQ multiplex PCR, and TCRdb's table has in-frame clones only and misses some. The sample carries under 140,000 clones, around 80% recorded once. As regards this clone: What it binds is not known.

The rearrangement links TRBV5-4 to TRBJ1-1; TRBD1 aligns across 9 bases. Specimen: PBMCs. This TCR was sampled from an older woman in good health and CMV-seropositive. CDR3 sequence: CASFGTGMNTEAFF. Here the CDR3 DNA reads TGTGCCAGCTTTGGGACAGGGATGAACACTGAAGCTTTCTTT.